The T cell receptor (beta chain) described here comes from a study of shared clonotypes between healthy human individuals. The assay ran at deep level. The data were produced by immunoSEQ multiplex PCR, yet TCRdb's version contains in-frame clones alone and is incomplete. The table has approximately 340,000 clones, less than 85% seen once. CDR1 SGHRS and CDR2 YFSETQ come from the germline V gene. This CDR3 is built from 17 residues. V was pared by 0 bases and J by 8 bases, with 11 bases of the junction left unmatched. The healthy adult donors were HIV-negative and reported no recent acute infections or vaccinations.

This TCR was sampled from a man aged 25-45 years in good health. Sequencing used memory CD4+ T cells sorted from blood. Subset of the sample: CD45RA-negative fraction. V and J are TRBV5-1 and TRBJ2-1, with TRBD2 identical over 10 bases. CDR3 sequence reads: CASSLGLAGSPGDEQFF. As DNA, the CDR3 is TGCGCCAGCAGCTTGGGACTAGCGGGTTCCCCCGGGGATGAGCAGTTCTTC.